The 10 T cell receptor beta chains in this list originate from one sample, sequenced in a study of response to subunit inactivated influenza vaccine. One entry per CDR3 protein, called by TCRdb with MiXCR from the RT-PCR reads. The sample holds 560,000 or so distinct CDR3 sequences; about 7.6% are singletons and the top ten take 10% to 15%. This specimen was PBMCs from blood, taken approximately 25 months after vaccination. The receptor set was obtained from a man aged 50 to 75 who received an inactivated influenza vaccine.

The chain is built from TRBV12-3 or TRBV12-4 and TRBJ1-1; D might be TRBD1 (5 bases). V lost 7 bases and J 2 bases, leaving 20 bases between the germline ends. This CDR3 contains 16 residues. The CDR3: CASTPRVTALNTEAFF. In nucleotides, the CDR3 is TGTGCCAGCACCCCGAGGGTGACAGCCCTTAACACTGAAGCTTTCTTT.

In DNA form, the CDR3 reads TGTGCCAGCAGCGCAACTCCCTACGAGCAGTACTTC. This codes for CASSATPYEQYF. This rearrangement joins TRBV5-6 to TRBJ2-7, with no clear D. The CDR3 spans 12 residues. The V gene lost 4 bases and the J gene lost 2 bases, with 7 bases spanning the gap. Germline CDR1 is SGHDT and CDR2 is YYEEEE.

This chain links TRBV29-1 with TRBJ2-1; D is undetermined. Trimming took off 2 bases at V and 12 bases at J, with 11 bases between the two ends. The CDR3 sequence is 11 residues long. CDR1 and CDR2 from the germline V gene are SQVTM and ANQGSEA. CDR3 loop: CSVESAPWQFF. In DNA form, the CDR3 reads TGCAGCGTTGAATCGGCACCTTGGCAGTTCTTC.

In the case of this clonotype: The junction departs from the called germline gene at one end, perhaps through a read error. V is TRBV12-3 or TRBV12-4 and J is TRBJ1-1; D is undetermined. The CDR3 extends over 14 amino acids. The CDR3 bases are TGTGCCGGCAGTCTAGGCTATGCCTGGGCTGAAGCTTTCTTT. Translating gives CAGSLGYAWAEAFF.

The sample holds a few counts of this clonotype. V and J are TRBV6-1 and TRBJ2-3; a possible D gene is TRBD2 (5 bases). In germline, CDR1 is MNHNS, CDR2 SASEGT. The CDR3 is 14 amino acids. V was cut by 6 bases and J by 8 bases, with 18 bases left in between. This CDR3 reads CASSTRGVIFTQYF. The CDR3 DNA follows: TGTGCCAGCAGCACCCGGGGTGTCATTTTTACGCAGTATTTT.

This clonotype was detected ten times or more. The rearrangement joins TRBV9 to TRBJ1-4, with 12 positions matching TRBD1. This CDR3 has 14 residues. Germline CDR1 is SGDLS and CDR2 is YYNGEE. The V gene end was trimmed by 4 bases and the J gene end by 8 bases; junction bases not matched to a gene: 3. Here the CDR3 reads CASSRDRGREKLFF. CDR3 bases: TGTGCCAGCAGCCGGGACAGGGGGCGAGAAAAACTGTTTTTT.

The rearrangement links TRBV5-1 to TRBJ1-3, with D perhaps TRBD1 (6 bases). Per germline, CDR1 SGHRS and CDR2 YFSETQ. Trimming removed 1 base from V and 2 bases from J, with 13 bases in between. The length of the CDR3 is 16 residues. The CDR3: CASSLSGGRAGNTIYF. In DNA, the CDR3 is TGCGCCAGCAGCTTGAGTGGGGGGCGAGCTGGAAACACCATATATTTT.

This clonotype was picked up many times. This chain uses TRBV29-1 with TRBJ1-1; D is undetermined. V was cut by 5 bases and J by 0 bases, with 13 bases left in between. There are 14 residues in the CDR3. CDR1 is SQVTM, CDR2 ANQGSEA, per germline. The CDR3 region is CSVRVYNLNTEAFF. DNA of the CDR3: TGCAGCGTTAGAGTATACAACTTGAACACTGAAGCTTTCTTT. Supplemented by reference TRBV29-1 and TRBJ1-1, the full variable domain reads SAVISQKPSRDICQRGTSLTIQCQVDSQVTMMFWYRQQPGQSLTLIATANQGSEATYESGFVIDKFPISRPNLTFSTLTVSNMSPEDSSIYLCSVRVYNLNTEAFFGQGTRLTVV.

This clonotype was seen more than once but under ten times. The chain carries TRBV7-2 and TRBJ2-7; tentative D call: TRBD2 (7 bases). Trimming took 6 bases from V and 2 from J, leaving 17 bases between them. The CDR3 has 15 residues. Germline V gene data show CDR1 as SGHTA and CDR2 as FQGNSA. The CDR3 region is CASRPQGAGPYEQYF. Written as DNA, the CDR3 is TGTGCCAGCAGGCCACAGGGAGCGGGGCCCTACGAGCAGTACTTC. The whole variable domain, remainder taken from reference TRBV7-2 and TRBJ2-7, is GAGVSQSPSNKVTEKGKDVELRCDPISGHTALYWYRQSLGQGLEFLIYFQGNSAPDKSGLPSDRFSAERTGGSVSTLTIQRTQQEDSAVYLCASRPQGAGPYEQYFGPGTRLTVT.

In its sample, this clonotype was seen many times. The J gene is TRBJ2-3, the V gene TRBV7-6, with 8 bases matching TRBD2. V shed 4 bases, J shed 3 bases, and the junction held 15 bases outside the gene matches. Germline V gene sequence: CDR1 SGHVS, CDR2 FNYEAQ. The CDR3 runs to 18 residues. This CDR3 reads CASSSPVKAGEVTDTQYF. In nucleotides, the CDR3 is TGTGCCAGCAGCTCCCCGGTAAAAGCGGGAGAGGTGACAGATACGCAGTATTTT.